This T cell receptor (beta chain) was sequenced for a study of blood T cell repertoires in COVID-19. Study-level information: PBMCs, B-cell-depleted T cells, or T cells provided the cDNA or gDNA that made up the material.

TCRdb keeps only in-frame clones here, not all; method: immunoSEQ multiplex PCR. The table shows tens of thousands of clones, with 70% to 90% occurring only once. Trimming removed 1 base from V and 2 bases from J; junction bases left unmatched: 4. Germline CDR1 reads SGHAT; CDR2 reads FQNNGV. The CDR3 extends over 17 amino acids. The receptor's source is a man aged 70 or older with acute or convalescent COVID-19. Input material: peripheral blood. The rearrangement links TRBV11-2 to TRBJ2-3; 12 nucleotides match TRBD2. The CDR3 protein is CASSLVGTSGYTDTQYF. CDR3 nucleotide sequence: TGTGCCAGCAGCTTAGTCGGGACTAGCGGGTACACAGATACGCAGTATTTT.